These T cell receptor beta chains were read from a single sample in a study of T-cell reconstitution after alpha-beta-depleted transplantation in children. TCRdb re-called the PCR reads through MiXCR, storing one row per CDR3 protein. The top ten clones hold about 5.6% of a sample with almost 500,000 distinct CDR3 sequences, around an eighth of them seen once. Sequences were derived from PBMCs from the stem cell graft donor, sampled from the stem cell graft. These receptors originate from a human donor who donated a stem cell graft to a child with combined immunodeficiency. The CDR3 runs from the conserved cysteine through the conserved F or W. A D gene is named only where the DNA matches it firmly.

>TRBD1|TRBV5-5
CASSLAHRGWETQYF
>NA|TRBV4-2
CASTLLGGRNQPQHF
>TRBD1|TRBV29-1
CSVESRTGGGELFF
>TRBD1|TRBV11-2
CASSYETGSSYEQYF
>NA|TRBV2
CASSEGRARNTEAFF
>NA|TRBV5-1
CASSLNSHLTDTQYF
>NA|TRBV2
CASSGRGGYNEQFF
>TRBD1|TRBV5-1
CASSWTGGSSYEQYF
>NA|TRBV12-3/TRBV12-4
CASSQTGYQETQYF
>TRBD2|TRBV28
CASSFSLAGTSTDTQYF
>TRBD1|TRBV29-1
CSVPGQGAYEQYF
>NA|TRBV12-3/TRBV12-4
CASTRRVVDYNEQFF
>NA|TRBV9
CASSVAGQNTGELFF
>NA|TRBV2
CASSEDRVTQYF
>TRBD1|TRBV4-3
CASSQATGETQYF
>NA|TRBV7-2
CASSSRQDYYEQYF
>TRBD2|TRBV11-3
CASSFLAGPVGEQFF
>TRBD2|TRBV10-3
CATLAGDGETQYF
>TRBD1|TRBV4-2
CASSQDQGVYNEQFF
>NA|TRBV20-1
CSARPNTGELFF
>NA|TRBV18
CASSPDLGPLYF
>TRBD2|TRBV3-1
CASSLSPSGSYEQYF
>NA|TRBV2
CASSDPAGAVKYEQYF
>TRBD1|TRBV28
CASSARDRSTNEQFF
>NA|TRBV7-2
CASSLVGSGDTQYF